The 10 T cell receptor beta chains below come from one sample, sequenced in a study of T-cell memory formation after mild COVID-19. TCRdb re-called the 5' RACE reads through MiXCR, storing one row per CDR3 protein. The sample records approximately 260,000 distinct CDR3 sequences, around 15% being singletons. The sample taken for sequencing was PBMCs or a T cell subset sorted from them (not recorded which). These receptors came from a man aged 18 to 29 who had mild COVID-19 (a few samples of this study predate the infection). Cell type and time point are not known.

The chain's CDR3 is CASSQGPRGLNYGYTF. The DNA for the CDR3 is TGTGCCAGCAGCCAAGGTCCCAGGGGGCTCAACTATGGCTACACCTTC. This chain connects TRBV3-1 to TRBJ1-2; 8 nucleotides line up with TRBD1. The CDR3 is 16 amino acids. Germline CDR1 and CDR2: LGHDT and YNNKEL (reference sequence). The J segment lost 2 bases and the V segment lost 1 base, leaving 6 bases of the junction unmatched.

This clonotype was seen a handful of times. The chain recombines TRBV20-1 with TRBJ2-7, with D maybe TRBD1 (5 bases). V dropped 3 bases and J dropped 4 bases, with 16 bases sitting between them. CDR3 length: 14 residues. The germline V gene encodes CDR1 DFQATT and CDR2 SNEGSKA (reference sequence). In DNA, the CDR3 is TGCAGTGCTAGTTCGACGCAGGGTGGATACGAGCAGTACTTC. Translated: CSASSTQGGYEQYF.

This clonotype was detected a few times. The chain uses TRBV6-2 or TRBV6-3 and TRBJ2-7, with a tentative D call TRBD1 (6 bases). From germline, CDR1 is MNHEY and CDR2 SVGEGT. V was pared by 5 bases and J by 2 bases, with 13 bases between. The CDR3 covers 14 residues. The CDR3 sequence: CASSNRELAYEQYF. The DNA for the CDR3 is TGTGCCAGCAGTAACAGGGAATTGGCCTACGAGCAGTACTTC.

The chain carries TRBV7-2 and TRBJ2-1, with TRBD2 matching 7 bases. The CDR3 has 13 residues. The V gene end was trimmed by 5 bases and the J gene end by 8 bases; junction bases not matched to a gene: 6. Germline-derived CDR1 and CDR2 are SGHTA and FQGNSA. The CDR3 DNA reads TGTGCCAGCAGCACAAGCGGGGTCTATGAGCAGTTCTTC. Its translation is CASSTSGVYEQFF.

The genes are TRBV24-1 and TRBJ2-6; 10 nucleotides match TRBD1. Germline CDR1 reads KGHDR; CDR2 reads SFDVKD. After removal of 5 bases from V and 4 bases from J, the junction contained 7 bases not matched to a gene. This CDR3 spans 17 amino acids. Written as DNA, the CDR3 is TGTGCCACCAGTGCCAGGACAGGGGGAGCAGGGGCCAACGTCCTGACTTTC. It encodes CATSARTGGAGANVLTF.

This rearrangement joins TRBV19 to TRBJ2-1; D is unresolved. V was shortened by 1 base and J by 10 bases, with 8 bases between the two germline ends. Germline CDR1 is LNHDA and CDR2 is SQIVND (reference sequence). This CDR3 region has 12 residues. As DNA, the CDR3 is TGTGCCAGTAGTATAGTGAGTGGGGAGCAGTTCTTC. Protein: CASSIVSGEQFF.

This clonotype was seen more than once but under ten times. This chain connects TRBV13 to TRBJ2-1; D gene ambiguous. This CDR3 comprises 14 residues. Per the germline V gene, CDR1 is PRHDT and CDR2 is FYEKMQ (reference sequence). Deletions cut 0 bases from V and 7 bases from J, with 10 bases between. The CDR3 nucleotides are TGTGCCAGCAGCTTAGGCAGACCGGCGAATGAGCAGTTCTTC. It specifies CASSLGRPANEQFF.

The chain uses TRBV10-1 and TRBJ2-7, with D unresolved. The CDR3 totals 15 residues. Deletions cut 0 bases from V and 0 bases from J, with 9 bases between. Germline V gives CDR1 WNHNN, CDR2 SYGVQD (reference sequence). CDR3: CASSESVGSSYEQYF. The DNA for the CDR3 is TGCGCCAGCAGTGAGTCGGTCGGCAGCTCCTACGAGCAGTACTTC.

There are a few counts of this clonotype. V usage is TRBV5-1 and J usage is TRBJ2-2, with D perhaps matching TRBD1 (6 bases). The CDR3 sequence is 14 residues long. Germline V lookup: CDR1 SGHRS, CDR2 YFSETQ. The V and J ends lost 5 bases and 5 bases respectively, with 13 bases between them. The CDR3: CASRQGQSTGELFF. For the CDR3, the DNA is TGCGCCAGCAGACAGGGACAAAGTACCGGGGAGCTGTTTTTT. The entire variable domain, with the rest obtained from reference TRBV5-1 and TRBJ2-2, is as follows: KAGVTQTPRYLIKTRGQQVTLSCSPISGHRSVSWYQQTPGQGLQFLFEYFSETQRNKGNFPGRFSGRQFSNSRSEMNVSTLELGDSALYLCASRQGQSTGELFFGEGSRLTVL.

The chain is built from TRBV4-3 and TRBJ1-5; no clear D gene. This CDR3 spans 14 amino acids. Trimming took 4 bases from V and 2 from J, leaving 9 bases between them. Germline V gene sequence: CDR1 LGHNA, CDR2 YSLEER. The CDR3 sequence is CASSPWQGNQPQHF. DNA for the CDR3: TGCGCCAGCAGCCCATGGCAGGGCAATCAGCCCCAGCATTTT.